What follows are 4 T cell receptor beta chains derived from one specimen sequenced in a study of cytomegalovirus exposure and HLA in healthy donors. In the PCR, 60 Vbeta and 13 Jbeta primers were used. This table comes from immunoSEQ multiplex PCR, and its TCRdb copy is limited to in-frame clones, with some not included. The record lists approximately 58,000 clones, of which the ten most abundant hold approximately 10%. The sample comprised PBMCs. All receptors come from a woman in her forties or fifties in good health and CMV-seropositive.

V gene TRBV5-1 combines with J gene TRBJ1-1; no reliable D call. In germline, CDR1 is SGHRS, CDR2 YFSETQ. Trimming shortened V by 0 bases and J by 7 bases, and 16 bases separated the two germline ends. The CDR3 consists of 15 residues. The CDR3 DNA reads TGCGCCAGCAGCTTGGGCGGTTTAGGCAGTTTTGAAGCTTTCTTT. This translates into CASSLGGLGSFEAFF.

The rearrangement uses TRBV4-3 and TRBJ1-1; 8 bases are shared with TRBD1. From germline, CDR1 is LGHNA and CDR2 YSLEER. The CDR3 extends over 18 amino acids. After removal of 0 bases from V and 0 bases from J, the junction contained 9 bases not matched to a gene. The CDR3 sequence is CASSQDPDGTGVNTEAFF. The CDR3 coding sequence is TGCGCCAGCAGCCAAGACCCTGACGGGACAGGTGTGAACACTGAAGCTTTCTTT.

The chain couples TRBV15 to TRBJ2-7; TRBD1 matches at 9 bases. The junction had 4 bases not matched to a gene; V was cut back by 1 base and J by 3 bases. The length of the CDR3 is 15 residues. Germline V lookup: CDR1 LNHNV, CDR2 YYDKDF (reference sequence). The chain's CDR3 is CATSRGRDRVYEQYF. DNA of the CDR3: TGTGCCACCAGCAGAGGAAGGGACAGGGTCTACGAGCAGTACTTC.

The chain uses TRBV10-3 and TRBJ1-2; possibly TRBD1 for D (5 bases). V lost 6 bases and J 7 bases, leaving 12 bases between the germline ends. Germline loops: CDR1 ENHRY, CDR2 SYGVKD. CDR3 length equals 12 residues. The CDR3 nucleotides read TGTGCCATCAGCCAGGGCGCGAGTGGCTACACCTTC. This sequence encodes CAISQGASGYTF.